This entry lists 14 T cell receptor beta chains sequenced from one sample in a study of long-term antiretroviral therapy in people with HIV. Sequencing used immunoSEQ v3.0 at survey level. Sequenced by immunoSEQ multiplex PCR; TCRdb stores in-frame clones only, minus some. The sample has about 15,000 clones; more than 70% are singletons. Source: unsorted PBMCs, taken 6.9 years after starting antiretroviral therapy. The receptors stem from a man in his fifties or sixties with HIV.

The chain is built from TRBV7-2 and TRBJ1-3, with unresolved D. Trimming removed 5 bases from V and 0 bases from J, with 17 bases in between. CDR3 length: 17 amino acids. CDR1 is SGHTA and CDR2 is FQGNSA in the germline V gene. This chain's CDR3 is CASSPIALPGSGNTIYF. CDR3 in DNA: TGTGCCAGCAGCCCGATAGCCCTGCCAGGCTCTGGAAACACCATATATTTT.

This CDR3 reads CASSQGASDEQFF. DNA for the CDR3: TGCGCCAGCAGCCAAGGTGCCAGCGATGAGCAGTTCTTC. V is TRBV4-1 and J is TRBJ2-1; no clear D. CDR3 length: 13 amino acids. Trimming stripped 1 base from V and 8 bases from J, with 9 bases between. Germline assignment: CDR1 MGHRA and CDR2 YSYEKL.

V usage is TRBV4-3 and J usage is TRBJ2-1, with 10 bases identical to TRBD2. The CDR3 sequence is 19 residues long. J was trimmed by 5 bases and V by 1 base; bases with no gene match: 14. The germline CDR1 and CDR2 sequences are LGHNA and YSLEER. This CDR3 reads CASSQGLLAGVFSHNEQFF. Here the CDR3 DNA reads TGCGCCAGCAGCCAAGGATTGCTAGCGGGAGTTTTTAGCCACAATGAGCAGTTCTTC.

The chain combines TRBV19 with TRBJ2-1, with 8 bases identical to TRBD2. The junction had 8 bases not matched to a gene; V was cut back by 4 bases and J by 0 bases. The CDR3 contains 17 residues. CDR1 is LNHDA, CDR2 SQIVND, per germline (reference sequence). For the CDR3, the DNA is TGTGCCAGTAGTAACCCTACGGGACTAGTCTCCTACAATGAGCAGTTCTTC. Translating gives CASSNPTGLVSYNEQFF.

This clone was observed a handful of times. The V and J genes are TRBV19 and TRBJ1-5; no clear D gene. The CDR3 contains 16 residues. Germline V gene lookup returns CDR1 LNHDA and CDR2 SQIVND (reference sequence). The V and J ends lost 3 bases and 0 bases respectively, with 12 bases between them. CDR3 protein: CASSIRQLGSNQPQHF. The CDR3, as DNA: TGTGCCAGTAGTATTCGGCAGTTAGGTAGCAATCAGCCCCAGCATTTT. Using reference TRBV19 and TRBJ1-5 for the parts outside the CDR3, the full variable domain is DGGITQSPKYLFRKEGQNVTLSCEQNLNHDAMYWYRQDPGQGLRLIYYSQIVNDFQKGDIAEGYSVSREKKESFPLTVTSAQKNPTAFYLCASSIRQLGSNQPQHFGDGTRLSIL.

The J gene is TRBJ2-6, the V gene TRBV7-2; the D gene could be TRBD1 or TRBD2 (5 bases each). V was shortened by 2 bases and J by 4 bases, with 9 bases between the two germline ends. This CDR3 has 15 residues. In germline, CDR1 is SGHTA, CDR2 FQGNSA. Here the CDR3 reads CASSLQGPGANVLTF. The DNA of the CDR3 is TGTGCCAGCAGCTTACAGGGACCCGGGGCCAACGTCCTGACTTTC.

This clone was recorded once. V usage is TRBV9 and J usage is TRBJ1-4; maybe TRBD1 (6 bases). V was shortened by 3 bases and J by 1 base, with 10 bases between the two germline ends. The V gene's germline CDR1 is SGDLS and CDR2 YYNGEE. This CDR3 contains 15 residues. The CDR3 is CASSAGTLTNEKLFF. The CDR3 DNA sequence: TGTGCCAGCAGCGCCGGGACACTAACTAATGAAAAACTGTTTTTT. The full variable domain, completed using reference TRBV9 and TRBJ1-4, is DSGVTQTPKHLITATGQRVTLRCSPRSGDLSVYWYQQSLDQGLQFLIQYYNGEERAKGNILERFSAQQFPDLHSELNLSSLELGDSALYFCASSAGTLTNEKLFFGSGTQLSVL.

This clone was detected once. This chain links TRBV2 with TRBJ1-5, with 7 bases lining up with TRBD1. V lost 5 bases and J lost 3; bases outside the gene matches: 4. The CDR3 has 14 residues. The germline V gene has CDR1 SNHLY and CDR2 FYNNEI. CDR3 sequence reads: CASSRTGYNQPQHF. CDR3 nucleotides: TGTGCCAGCAGTAGGACAGGCTACAATCAGCCCCAGCATTTT.

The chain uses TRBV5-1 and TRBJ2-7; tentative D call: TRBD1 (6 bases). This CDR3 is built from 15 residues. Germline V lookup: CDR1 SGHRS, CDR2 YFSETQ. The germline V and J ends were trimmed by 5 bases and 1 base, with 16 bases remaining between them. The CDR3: CASRATTQGSYEQYF. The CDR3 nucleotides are TGCGCCAGCAGGGCAACTACACAGGGATCCTACGAGCAGTACTTC.

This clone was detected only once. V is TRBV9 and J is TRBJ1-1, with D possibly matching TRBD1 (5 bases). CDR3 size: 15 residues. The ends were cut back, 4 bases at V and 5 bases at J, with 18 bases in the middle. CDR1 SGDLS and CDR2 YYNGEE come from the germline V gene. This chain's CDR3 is CASSFLGLAGTEAFF. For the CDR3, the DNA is TGTGCCAGCAGCTTCTTGGGACTGGCGGGGACTGAAGCTTTCTTT. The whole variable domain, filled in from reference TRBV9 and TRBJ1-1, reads DSGVTQTPKHLITATGQRVTLRCSPRSGDLSVYWYQQSLDQGLQFLIQYYNGEERAKGNILERFSAQQFPDLHSELNLSSLELGDSALYFCASSFLGLAGTEAFFGQGTRLTVV.

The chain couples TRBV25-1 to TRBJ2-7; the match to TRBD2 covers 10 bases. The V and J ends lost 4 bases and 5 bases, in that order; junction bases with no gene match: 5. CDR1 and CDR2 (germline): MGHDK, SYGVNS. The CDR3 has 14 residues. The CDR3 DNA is TGTGCCAGCAGTGGGGGGACTAGCGCCCACGAGCAGTACTTC. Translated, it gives CASSGGTSAHEQYF.

CDR3 protein: CSVEGGTSGSYEQYF. The CDR3 coding sequence is TGCAGCGTTGAAGGCGGGACTAGCGGATCCTACGAGCAGTACTTC. The chain recombines TRBV29-1 with TRBJ2-7, with TRBD2 matching 11 bases. The ends lost 1 base at V and 1 base at J; junction bases unmatched: 3. Germline CDR1 and CDR2: SQVTM and ANQGSEA. The CDR3 totals 15 residues.

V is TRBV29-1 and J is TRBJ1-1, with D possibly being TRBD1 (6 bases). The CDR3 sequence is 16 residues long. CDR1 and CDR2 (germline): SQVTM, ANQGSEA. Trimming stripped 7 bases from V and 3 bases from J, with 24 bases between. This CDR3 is CSAMRRGADFYTEAFF. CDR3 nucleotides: TGCAGCGCAATGCGGAGGGGGGCGGACTTCTACACTGAAGCTTTCTTT.

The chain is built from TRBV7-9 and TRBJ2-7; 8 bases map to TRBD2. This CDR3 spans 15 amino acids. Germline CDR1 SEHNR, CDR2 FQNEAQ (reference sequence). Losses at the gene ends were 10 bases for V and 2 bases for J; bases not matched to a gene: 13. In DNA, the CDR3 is TGTGCCATCACACTTTTAGCGGGACCTACCTACGAGCAGTACTTC. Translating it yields CAITLLAGPTYEQYF.